This section outlines one TCR beta chain sequence together with its context. What it binds is unknown. CDR1 MNHNS and CDR2 SASEGT come from the germline V gene. There are 16 residues in the CDR3. With 6 bases removed from V and 0 bases from J, the gap between germline ends came to 15 bases. The sample originates from a study of CD8 T cells in ankylosing spondylitis. Study outcomes and limitations: Both synovial fluid and blood in reactive arthritis had previously been reported to carry some motif variants. Matched ankylosing spondylitis synovial fluid reportedly contained a significantly enriched population of disease-linked clones. Roughly eight highly homologous variants made up a TCR beta motif that seemed to typify ankylosing spondylitis blood.

The TCR beta libraries were generated through quantitative 5'-RACE incorporating molecular barcodes. TCRdb redid the calling of the 5' RACE reads with MiXCR, one entry per CDR3 protein. The table lists about 540,000 distinct CDR3 sequences, roughly an eighth of them singletons, with nearly 7% in the top ten. J is TRBJ2-1 and V is TRBV6-1; D is perhaps TRBD2 (6 bases). This receptor was identified in a male donor with ankylosing spondylitis. Sequenced: blood, either unsorted or a sorted T cell fraction (not recorded which). The CDR3 nucleotides are TGTGCCAGCAGCGCGACTAGTTTGAGCTCCTACAATGAGCAGTTCTTC. It encodes CASSATSLSSYNEQFF.